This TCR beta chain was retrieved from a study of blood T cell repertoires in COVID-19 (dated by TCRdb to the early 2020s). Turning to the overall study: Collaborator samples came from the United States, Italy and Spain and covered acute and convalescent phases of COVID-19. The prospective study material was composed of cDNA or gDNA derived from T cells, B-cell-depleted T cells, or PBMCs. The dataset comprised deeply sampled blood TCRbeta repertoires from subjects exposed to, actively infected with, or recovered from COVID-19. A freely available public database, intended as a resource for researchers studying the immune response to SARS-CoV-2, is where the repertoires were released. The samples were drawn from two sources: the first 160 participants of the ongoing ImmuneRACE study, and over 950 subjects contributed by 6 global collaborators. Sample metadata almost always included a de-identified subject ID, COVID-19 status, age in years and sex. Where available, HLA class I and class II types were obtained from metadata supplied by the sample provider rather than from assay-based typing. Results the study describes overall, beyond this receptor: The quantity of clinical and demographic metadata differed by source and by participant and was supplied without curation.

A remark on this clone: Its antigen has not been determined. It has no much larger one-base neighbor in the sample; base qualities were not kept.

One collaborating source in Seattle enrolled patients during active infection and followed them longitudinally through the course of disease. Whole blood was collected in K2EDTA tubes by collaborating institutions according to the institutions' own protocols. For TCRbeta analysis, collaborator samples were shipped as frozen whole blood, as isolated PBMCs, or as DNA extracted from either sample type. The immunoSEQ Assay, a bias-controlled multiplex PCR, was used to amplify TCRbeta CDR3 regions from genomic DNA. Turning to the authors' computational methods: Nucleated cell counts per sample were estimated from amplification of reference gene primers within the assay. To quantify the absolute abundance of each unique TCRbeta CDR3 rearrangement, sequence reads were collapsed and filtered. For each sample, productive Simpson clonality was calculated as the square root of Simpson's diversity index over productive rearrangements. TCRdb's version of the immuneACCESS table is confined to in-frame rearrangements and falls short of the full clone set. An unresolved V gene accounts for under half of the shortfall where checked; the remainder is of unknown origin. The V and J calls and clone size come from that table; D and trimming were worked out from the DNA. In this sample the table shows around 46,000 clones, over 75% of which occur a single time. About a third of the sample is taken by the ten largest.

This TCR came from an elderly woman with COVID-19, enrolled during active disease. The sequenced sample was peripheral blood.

The base sequence is TGTGCCAGCAGCCCCGGAGCTCGGGAGCAGTACTTC. The encoded protein is CASSPGAREQYF. The chain is assembled from TRBV4-2 and TRBJ2-7, with no confident D gene call. CDR1 and CDR2 were assigned from the germline V gene as LGHNA and YNFKEQ. The cysteine opens and the phenylalanine closes a CDR3 of 12 amino acids. The entry retains the CDR3 DNA only, 36 bases that are in frame from base 1. Trimming takes 4 bases from V and 7 bases from J, and the germline ends sit 11 bases apart.